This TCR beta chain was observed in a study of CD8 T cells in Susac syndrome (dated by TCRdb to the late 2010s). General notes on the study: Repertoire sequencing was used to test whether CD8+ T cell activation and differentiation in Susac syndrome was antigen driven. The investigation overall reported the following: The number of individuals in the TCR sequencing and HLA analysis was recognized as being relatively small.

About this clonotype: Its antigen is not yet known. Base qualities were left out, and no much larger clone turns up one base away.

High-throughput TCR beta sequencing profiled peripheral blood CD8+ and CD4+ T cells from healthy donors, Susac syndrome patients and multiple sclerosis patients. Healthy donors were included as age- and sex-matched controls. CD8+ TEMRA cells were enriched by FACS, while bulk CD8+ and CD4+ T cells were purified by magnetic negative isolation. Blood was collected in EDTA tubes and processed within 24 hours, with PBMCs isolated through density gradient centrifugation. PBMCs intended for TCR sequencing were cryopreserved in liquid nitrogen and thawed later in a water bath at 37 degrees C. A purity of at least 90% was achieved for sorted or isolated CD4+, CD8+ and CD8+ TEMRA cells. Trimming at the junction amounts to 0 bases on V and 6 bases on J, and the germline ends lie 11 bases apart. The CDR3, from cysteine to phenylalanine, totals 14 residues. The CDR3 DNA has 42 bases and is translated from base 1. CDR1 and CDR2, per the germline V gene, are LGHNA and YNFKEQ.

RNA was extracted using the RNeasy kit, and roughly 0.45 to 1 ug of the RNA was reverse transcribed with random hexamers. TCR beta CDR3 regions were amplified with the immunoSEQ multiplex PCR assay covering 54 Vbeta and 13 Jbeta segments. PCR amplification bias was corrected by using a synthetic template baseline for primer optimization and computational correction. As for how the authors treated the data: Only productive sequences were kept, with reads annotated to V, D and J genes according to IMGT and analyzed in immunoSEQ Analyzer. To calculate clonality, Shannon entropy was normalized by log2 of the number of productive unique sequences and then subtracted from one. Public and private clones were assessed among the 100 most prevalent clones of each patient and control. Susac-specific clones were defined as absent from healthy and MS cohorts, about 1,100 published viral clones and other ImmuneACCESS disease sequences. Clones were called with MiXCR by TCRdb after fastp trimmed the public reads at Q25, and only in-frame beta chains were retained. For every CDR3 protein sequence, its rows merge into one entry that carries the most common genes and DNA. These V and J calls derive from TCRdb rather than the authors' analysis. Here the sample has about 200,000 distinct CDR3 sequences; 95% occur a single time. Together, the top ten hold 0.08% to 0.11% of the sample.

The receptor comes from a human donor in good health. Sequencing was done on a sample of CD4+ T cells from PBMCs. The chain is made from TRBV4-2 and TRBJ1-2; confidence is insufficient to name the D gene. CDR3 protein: CASSQEHARHGYTF. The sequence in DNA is TGTGCCAGCAGCCAAGAGCACGCTCGTCATGGCTACACCTTC.